This T cell receptor (beta chain) came from a study of cytomegalovirus exposure and HLA in healthy donors. The PCR used 60 Vbeta and 13 Jbeta primers. Generated by immunoSEQ multiplex PCR, the TCRdb table keeps only in-frame clones and is missing some. The profile shows approximately 120,000 clones, 75% to 85% of them singletons. Study-level findings and limits: A few chains linked to CMV were shown in vitro to be specific for CMV antigens.

The CDR3 covers 12 residues. V lost 5 bases to trimming and J lost 9 bases, with 13 bases between them. Germline CDR1 MNHEY, CDR2 SVGAGI. A remark on this clone: The antigen remains undetermined.

The sample taken for sequencing was PBMCs. This sequence joins TRBV6-5 and TRBJ1-2, with D unresolved. The sequence derives from a man aged 25 to 40 in good health and CMV-seropositive. CDR3 region: CASSALELRYTF. In DNA, the CDR3 is TGTGCCAGCAGTGCCCTCGAGCTCCGCTACACCTTC.